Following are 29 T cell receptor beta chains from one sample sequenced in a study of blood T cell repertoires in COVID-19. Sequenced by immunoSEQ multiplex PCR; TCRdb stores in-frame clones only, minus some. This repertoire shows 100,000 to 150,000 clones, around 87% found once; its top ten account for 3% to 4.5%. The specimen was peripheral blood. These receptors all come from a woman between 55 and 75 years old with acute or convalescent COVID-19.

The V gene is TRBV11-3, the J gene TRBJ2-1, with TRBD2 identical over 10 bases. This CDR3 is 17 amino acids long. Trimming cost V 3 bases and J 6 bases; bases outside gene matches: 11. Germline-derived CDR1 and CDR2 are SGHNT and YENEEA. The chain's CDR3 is CASSFSPGLASINEQFF. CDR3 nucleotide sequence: TGTGCCAGCAGCTTTTCTCCGGGACTAGCGAGTATCAATGAGCAGTTCTTC.

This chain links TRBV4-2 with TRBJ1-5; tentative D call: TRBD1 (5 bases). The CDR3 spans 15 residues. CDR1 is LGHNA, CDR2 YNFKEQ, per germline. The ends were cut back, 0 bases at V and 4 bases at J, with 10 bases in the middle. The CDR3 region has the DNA TGTGCCAGCAGCCAAGAGACGGGGGAGAATCAGCCCCAGCATTTT. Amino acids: CASSQETGENQPQHF.

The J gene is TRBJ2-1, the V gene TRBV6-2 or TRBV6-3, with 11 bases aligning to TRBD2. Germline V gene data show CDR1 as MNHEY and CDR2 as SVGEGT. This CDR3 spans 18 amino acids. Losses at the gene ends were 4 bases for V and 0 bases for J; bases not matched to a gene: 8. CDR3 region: CASSFLASGRSSYNEQFF. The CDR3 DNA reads TGTGCCAGCAGTTTCCTGGCTAGCGGGAGGAGCTCCTACAATGAGCAGTTCTTC.

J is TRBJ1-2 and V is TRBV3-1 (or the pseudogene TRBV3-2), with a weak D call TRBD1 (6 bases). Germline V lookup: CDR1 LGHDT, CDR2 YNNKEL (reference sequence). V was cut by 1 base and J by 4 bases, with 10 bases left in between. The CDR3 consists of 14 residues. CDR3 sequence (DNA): TGTGCCAGCAGCCAAGGGGGGCGGCCCTATGGCTACACCTTC. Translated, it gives CASSQGGRPYGYTF.

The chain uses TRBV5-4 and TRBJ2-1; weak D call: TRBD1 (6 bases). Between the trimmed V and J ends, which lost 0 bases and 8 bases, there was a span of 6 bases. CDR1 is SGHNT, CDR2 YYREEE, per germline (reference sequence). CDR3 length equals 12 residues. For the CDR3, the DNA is TGTGCCAGCAGCTTGGAGGGGGATGAGCAGTTCTTC. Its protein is CASSLEGDEQFF.

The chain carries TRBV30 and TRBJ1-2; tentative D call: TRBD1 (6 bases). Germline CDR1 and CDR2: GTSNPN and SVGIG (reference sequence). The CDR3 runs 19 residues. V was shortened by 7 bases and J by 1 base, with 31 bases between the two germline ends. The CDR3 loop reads CASHSQGQGRSLHNYGYTF. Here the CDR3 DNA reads TGTGCCTCCCATTCACAGGGCCAAGGGCGGTCCCTCCATAACTATGGCTACACCTTC.

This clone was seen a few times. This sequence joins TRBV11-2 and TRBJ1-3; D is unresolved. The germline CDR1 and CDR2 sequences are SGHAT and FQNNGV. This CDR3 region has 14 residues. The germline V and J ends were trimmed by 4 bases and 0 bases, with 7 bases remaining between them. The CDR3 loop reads CASSSSFSGNTIYF. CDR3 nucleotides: TGTGCCAGCAGCTCGAGTTTCTCTGGAAACACCATATATTTT.

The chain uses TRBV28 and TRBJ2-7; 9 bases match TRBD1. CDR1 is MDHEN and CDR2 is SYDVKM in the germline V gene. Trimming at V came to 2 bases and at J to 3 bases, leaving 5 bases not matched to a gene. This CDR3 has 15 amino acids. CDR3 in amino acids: CASSLGGTGLYEQYF. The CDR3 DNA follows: TGTGCCAGCAGTTTAGGTGGGACAGGGCTCTACGAGCAGTACTTC. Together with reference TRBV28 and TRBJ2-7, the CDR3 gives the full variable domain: DVKVTQSSRYLVKRTGEKVFLECVQDMDHENMFWYRQDPGLGLRLIYFSYDVKMKEKGDIPEGYSVSREKKERFSLILESASTNQTSMYLCASSLGGTGLYEQYFGPGTRLTVT.

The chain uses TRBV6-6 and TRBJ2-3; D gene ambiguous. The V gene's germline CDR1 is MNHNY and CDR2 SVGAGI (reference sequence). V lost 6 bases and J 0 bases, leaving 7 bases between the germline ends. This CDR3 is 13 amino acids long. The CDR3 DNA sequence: TGTGCCAGCAGATCCTCTAGCACAGATACGCAGTATTTT. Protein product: CASRSSSTDTQYF.

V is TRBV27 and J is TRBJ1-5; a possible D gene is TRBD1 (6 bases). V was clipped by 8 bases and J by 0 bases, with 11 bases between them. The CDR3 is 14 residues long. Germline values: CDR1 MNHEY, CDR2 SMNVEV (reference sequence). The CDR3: CASRQDFSNQPQHF. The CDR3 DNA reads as TGTGCCAGCCGACAGGATTTTAGCAATCAGCCCCAGCATTTT.

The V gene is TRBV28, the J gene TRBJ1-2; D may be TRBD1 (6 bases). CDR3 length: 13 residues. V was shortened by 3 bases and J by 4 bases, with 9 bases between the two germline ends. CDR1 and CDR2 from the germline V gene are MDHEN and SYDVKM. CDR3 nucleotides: TGTGCCAGCAGTTTGGGACAAACCTATGGCTACACCTTC. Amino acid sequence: CASSLGQTYGYTF.

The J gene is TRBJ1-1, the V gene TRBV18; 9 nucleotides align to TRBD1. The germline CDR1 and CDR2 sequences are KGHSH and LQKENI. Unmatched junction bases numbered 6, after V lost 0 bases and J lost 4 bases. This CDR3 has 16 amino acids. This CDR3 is CASSPPGGTGITEAFF. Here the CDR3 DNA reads TGTGCCAGCTCACCACCGGGAGGGACAGGGATCACTGAAGCTTTCTTT.

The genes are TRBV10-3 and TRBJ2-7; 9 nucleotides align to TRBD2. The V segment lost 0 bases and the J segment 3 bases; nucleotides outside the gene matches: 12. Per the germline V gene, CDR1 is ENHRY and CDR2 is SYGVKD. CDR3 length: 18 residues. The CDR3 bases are TGTGCCATCAGTGAGTCGGCTAGCGGGAAGGTTATAGGCTACGAGCAGTACTTC. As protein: CAISESASGKVIGYEQYF.

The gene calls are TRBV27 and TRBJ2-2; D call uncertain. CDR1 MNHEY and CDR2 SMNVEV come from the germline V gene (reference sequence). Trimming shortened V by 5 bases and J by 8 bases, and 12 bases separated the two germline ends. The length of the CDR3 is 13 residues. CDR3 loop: CASSRTTVGELFF. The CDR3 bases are TGTGCCAGCAGTCGCACTACGGTGGGGGAGCTGTTTTTT.

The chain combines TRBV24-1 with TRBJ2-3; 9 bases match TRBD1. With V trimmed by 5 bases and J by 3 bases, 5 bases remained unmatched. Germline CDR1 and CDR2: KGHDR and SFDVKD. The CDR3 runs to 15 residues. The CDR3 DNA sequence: TGTGCCACCAGTGCCGGGACAGGGTGGACAGATACGCAGTATTTT. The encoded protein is CATSAGTGWTDTQYF.

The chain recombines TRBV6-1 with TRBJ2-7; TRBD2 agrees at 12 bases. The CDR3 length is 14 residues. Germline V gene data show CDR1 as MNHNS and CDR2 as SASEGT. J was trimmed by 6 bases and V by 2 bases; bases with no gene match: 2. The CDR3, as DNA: TGTGCCAGCAGTGAATCTAGCGGGAGGGTCGAGCAGTACGTC. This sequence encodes CASSESSGRVEQYV.

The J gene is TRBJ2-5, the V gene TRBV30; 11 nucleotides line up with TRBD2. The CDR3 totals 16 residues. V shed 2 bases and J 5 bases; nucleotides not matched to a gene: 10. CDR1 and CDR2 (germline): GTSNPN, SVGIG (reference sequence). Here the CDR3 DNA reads TGTGCCTGGAGTCGGGTAGCGGGAGGGCCTGTGGAGACCCAGTACTTC. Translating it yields CAWSRVAGGPVETQYF.

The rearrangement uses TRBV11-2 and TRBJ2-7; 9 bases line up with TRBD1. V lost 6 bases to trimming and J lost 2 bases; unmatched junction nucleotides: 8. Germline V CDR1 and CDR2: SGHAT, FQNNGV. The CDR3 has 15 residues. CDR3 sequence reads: CASRAAQGAPYEQYF. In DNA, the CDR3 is TGTGCCAGCAGGGCAGCACAGGGGGCCCCCTACGAGCAGTACTTC.

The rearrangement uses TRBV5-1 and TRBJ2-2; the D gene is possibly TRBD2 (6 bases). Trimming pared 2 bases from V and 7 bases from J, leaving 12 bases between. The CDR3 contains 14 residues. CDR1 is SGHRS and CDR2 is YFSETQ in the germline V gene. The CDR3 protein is CASSFGAGNGELFF. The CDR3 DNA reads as TGCGCCAGCAGCTTTGGTGCGGGGAACGGGGAGCTGTTTTTT.

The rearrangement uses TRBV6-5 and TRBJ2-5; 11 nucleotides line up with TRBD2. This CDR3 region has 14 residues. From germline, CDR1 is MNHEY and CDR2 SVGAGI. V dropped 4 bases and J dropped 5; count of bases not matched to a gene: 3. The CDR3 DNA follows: TGTGCCAGCAGTTTAGCGGGAGGGCGGGAGACCCAGTACTTC. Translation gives CASSLAGGRETQYF.

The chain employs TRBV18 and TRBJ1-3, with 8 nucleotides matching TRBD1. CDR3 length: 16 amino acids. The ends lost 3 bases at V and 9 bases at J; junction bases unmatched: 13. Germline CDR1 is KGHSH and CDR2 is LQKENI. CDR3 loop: CASSPNAPDRVITIYF. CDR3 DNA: TGTGCCAGCTCACCGAACGCCCCGGACAGGGTAATCACCATATATTTT.

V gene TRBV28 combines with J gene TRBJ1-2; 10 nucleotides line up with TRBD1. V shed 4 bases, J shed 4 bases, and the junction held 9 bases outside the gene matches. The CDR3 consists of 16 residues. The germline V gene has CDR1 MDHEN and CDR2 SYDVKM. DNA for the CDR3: TGTGCCAGCAGTTCTACTCGGACAGGGGGGCTCTATGGCTACACCTTC. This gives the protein CASSSTRTGGLYGYTF.

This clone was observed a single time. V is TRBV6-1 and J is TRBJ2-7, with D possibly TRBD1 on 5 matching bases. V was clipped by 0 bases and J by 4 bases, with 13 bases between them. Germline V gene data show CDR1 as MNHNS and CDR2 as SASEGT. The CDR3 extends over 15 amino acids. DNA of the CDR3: TGTGCCAGCAGTGAAGCCTGGGGCTTACCTTACGAGCAGTACGTC. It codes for CASSEAWGLPYEQYV.

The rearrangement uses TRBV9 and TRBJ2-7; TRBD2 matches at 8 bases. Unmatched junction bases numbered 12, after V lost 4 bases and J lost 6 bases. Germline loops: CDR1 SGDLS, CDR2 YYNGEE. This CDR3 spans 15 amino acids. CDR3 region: CASSPLGLENREQYF. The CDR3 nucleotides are TGTGCCAGCAGCCCCCTGGGACTAGAGAACCGCGAGCAGTACTTC.

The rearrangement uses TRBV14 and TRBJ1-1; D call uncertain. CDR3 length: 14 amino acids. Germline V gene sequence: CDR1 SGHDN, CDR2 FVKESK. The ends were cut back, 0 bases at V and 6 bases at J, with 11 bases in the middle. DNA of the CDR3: TGTGCCAGCAGCCAAGATTTGGAACAGCCTGAAGCTTTCTTT. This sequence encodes CASSQDLEQPEAFF.

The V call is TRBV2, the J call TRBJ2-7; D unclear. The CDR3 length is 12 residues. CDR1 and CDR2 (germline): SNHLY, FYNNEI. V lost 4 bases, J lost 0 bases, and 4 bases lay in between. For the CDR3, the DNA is TGTGCCAGCAGTGCCATCTCCTACGAGCAGTACGTC. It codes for CASSAISYEQYV.

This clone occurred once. This CDR3 reads CASSTIDRVSHEQYF. CDR3 nucleotide sequence: TGTGCCAGTAGTACCATCGACAGGGTGTCCCACGAGCAGTACTTC. This rearrangement joins TRBV19 to TRBJ2-7; 7 bases match TRBD1. J lost 5 bases, V lost 4 bases, and 11 bases had no gene match. The CDR3 totals 15 residues. Per germline, CDR1 LNHDA and CDR2 SQIVND (reference sequence).

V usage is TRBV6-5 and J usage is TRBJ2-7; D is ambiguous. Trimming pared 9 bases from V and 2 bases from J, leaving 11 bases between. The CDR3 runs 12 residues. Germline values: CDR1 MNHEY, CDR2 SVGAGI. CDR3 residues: CASPGSPYEQYF. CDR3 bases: TGTGCCAGTCCCGGGTCGCCCTACGAGCAGTACTTC.

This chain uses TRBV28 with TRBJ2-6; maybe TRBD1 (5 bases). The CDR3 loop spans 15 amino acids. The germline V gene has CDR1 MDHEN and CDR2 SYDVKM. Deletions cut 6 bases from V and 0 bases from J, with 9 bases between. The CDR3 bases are TGTGCCAGCAGCTACAGGCTCTCTGGGGCCAACGTCCTGACTTTC. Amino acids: CASSYRLSGANVLTF.